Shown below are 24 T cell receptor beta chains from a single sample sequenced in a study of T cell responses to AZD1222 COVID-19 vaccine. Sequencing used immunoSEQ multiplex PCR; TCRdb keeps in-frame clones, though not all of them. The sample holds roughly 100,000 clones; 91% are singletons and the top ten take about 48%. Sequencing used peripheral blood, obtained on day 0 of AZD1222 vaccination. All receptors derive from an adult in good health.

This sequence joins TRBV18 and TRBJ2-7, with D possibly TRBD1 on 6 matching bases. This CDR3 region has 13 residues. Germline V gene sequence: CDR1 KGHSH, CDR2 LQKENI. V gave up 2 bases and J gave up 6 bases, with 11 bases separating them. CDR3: CASSPYRALEQYF. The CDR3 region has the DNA TGTGCCAGCTCACCATACAGGGCCCTCGAGCAGTACTTC.

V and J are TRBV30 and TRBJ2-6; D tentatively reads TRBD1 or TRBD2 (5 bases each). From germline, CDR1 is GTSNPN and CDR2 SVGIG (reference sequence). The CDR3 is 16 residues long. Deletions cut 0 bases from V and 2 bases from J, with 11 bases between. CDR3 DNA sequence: TGTGCCTGGAGTGTACCCGGGGCTCCTGGGGCCAACGTCCTGACTTTC. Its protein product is CAWSVPGAPGANVLTF. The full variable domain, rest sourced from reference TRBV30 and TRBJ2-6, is SQTIHQWPATLVQPVGSPLSLECTVEGTSNPNLYWYRQAAGRGLQLLFYSVGIGQISSEVPQNLSASRPQDRQFILSSKKLLLSDSGFYLCAWSVPGAPGANVLTFGAGSRLTVL.

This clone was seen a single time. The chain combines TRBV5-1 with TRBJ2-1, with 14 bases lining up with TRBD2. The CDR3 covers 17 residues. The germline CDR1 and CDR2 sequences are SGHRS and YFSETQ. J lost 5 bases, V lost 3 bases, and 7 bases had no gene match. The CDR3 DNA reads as TGCGCCAGCAGCTCCAGACTAGCGGGAGGGCCCCACAATGAGCAGTTCTTC. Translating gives CASSSRLAGGPHNEQFF.

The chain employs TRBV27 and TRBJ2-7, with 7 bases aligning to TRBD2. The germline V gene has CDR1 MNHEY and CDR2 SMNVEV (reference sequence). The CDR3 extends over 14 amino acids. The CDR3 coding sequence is TGTGCTGTCAGGGCCGGGGCTAGCGGCTACGAGCAGTACTTC. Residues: CAVRAGASGYEQYF.

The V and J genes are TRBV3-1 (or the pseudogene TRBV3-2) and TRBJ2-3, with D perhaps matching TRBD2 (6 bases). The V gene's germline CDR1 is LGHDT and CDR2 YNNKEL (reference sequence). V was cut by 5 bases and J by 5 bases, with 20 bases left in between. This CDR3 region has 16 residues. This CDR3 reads CASSTRSGPKGDTQYF. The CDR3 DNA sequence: TGTGCCAGCAGCACTCGTAGCGGCCCGAAGGGAGATACGCAGTATTTT.

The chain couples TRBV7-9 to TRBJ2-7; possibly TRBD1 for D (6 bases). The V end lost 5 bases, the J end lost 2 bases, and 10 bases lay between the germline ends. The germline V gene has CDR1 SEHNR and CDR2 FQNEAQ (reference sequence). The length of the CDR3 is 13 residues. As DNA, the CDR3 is TGTGCCAGCAGCAACAGGGTTACCTACGAGCAGTACTTC. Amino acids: CASSNRVTYEQYF.

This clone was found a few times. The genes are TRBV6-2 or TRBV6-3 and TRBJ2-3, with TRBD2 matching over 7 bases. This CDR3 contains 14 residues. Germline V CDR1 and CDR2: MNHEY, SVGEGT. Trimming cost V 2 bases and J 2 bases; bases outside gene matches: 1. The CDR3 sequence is CASSYGRATDTQYF. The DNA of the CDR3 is TGTGCCAGCAGTTACGGGAGGGCCACAGATACGCAGTATTTT.

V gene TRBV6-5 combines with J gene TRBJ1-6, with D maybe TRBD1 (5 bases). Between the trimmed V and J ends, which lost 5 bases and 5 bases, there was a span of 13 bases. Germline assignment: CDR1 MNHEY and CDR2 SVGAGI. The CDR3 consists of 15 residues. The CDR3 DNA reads TGTGCCAGCAGTCTCCTCGGGACCGATAATTCACCCCTCCACTTT. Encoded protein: CASSLLGTDNSPLHF.

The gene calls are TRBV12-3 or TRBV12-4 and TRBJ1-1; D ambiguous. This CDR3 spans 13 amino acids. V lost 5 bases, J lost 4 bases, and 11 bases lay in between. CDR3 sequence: CASSTNEGTEAFF. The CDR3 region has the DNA TGTGCCAGCAGTACAAACGAGGGCACTGAAGCTTTCTTT.

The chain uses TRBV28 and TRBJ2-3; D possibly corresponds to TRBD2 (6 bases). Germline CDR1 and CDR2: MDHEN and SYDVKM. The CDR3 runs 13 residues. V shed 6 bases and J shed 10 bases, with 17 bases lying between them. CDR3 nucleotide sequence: TGTGCCAGCAGGACCTTTCGACTAGGACCGCAGTATTTT. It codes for CASRTFRLGPQYF.

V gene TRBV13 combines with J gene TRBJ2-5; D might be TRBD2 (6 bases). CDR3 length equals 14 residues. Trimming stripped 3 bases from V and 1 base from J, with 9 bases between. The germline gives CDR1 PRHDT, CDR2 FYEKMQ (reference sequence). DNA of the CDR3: TGTGCCAGCAGCTTGCGGGACGGCCAAGAGACCCAGTACTTC. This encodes CASSLRDGQETQYF.

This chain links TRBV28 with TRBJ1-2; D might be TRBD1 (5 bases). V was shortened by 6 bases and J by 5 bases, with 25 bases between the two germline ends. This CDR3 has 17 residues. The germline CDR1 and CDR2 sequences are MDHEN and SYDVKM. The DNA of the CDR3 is TGTGCCAGCAGAGATCTGTTGGGTCAGGGTGTTGAGTATGGCTACACCTTC. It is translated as CASRDLLGQGVEYGYTF.

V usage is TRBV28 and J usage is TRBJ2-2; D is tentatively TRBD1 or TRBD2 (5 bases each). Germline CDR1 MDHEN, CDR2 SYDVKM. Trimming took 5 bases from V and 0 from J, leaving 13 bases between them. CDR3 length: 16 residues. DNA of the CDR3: TGTGCCAGCAGTGACCTCGGGACGGCGAACACCGGGGAGCTGTTTTTT. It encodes CASSDLGTANTGELFF.

CDR3 DNA: TGTGCCATCACCCGGACAGGGAGCTCCTACGAGCAGTACTTC. It specifies CAITRTGSSYEQYF. The chain is built from TRBV10-3 and TRBJ2-7; TRBD1 aligns across 8 bases. The CDR3 is made up of 14 amino acids. V trimming: 7 bases; J trimming: 0 bases; junction bases outside the gene matches: 5. Germline CDR1 is ENHRY and CDR2 is SYGVKD.

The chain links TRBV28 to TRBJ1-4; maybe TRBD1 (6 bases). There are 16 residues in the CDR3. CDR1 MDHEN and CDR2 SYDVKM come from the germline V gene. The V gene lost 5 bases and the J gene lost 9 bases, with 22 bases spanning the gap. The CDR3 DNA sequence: TGTGCCAGCAGTCCGCAACGGGGGGGGCAGACGAAAAAACTGTTTTTT. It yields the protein CASSPQRGGQTKKLFF.

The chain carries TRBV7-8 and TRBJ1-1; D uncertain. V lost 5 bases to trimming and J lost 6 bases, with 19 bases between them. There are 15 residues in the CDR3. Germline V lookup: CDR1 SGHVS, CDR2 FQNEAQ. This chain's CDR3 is CASSPDLGRRAEAFF. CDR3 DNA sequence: TGTGCCAGCAGCCCAGACTTGGGCCGAAGAGCTGAAGCTTTCTTT.

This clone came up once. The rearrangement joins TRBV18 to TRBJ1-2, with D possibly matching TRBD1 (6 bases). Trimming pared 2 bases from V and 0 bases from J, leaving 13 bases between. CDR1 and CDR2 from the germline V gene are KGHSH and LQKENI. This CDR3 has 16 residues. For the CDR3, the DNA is TGTGCCAGCTCACCATCCGGGACAAGAACTAACTATGGCTACACCTTC. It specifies CASSPSGTRTNYGYTF.

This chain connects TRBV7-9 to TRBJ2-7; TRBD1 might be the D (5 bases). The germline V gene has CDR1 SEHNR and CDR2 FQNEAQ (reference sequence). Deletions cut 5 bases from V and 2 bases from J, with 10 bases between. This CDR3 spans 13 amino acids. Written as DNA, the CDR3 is TGTGCCAGCAGCAAGACAGCCACCTACGAGCAGTACTTC. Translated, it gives CASSKTATYEQYF.

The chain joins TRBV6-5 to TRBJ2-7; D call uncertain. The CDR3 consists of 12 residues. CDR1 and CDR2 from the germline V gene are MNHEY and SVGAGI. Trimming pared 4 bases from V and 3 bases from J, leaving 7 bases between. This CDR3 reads CASSFPSYEQYF. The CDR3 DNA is TGTGCCAGCAGTTTCCCCAGCTACGAGCAGTACTTC.

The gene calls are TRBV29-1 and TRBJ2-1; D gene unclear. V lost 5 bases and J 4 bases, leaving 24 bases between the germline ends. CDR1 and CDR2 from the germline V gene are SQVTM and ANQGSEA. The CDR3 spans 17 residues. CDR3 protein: CSVPPHGGRAGYNEQFF. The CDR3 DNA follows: TGCAGCGTTCCCCCCCACGGCGGAAGGGCCGGGTACAATGAGCAGTTCTTC.

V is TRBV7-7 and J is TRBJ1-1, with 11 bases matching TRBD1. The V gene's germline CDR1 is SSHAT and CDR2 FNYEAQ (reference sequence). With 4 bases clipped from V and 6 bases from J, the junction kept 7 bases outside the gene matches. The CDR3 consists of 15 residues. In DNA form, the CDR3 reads TGTGCCAGCAGCTCCGGACAGGGGGCTAAGTCTGAAGCTTTCTTT. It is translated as CASSSGQGAKSEAFF. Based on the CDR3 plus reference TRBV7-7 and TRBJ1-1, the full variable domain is GAGVSQSPRYKVTKRGQDVTLRCDPISSHATLYWYQQALGQGPEFLTYFNYEAQPDKSGLPSDRFSAERPEGSISTLTIQRTEQRDSAMYRCASSSGQGAKSEAFFGQGTRLTVV.

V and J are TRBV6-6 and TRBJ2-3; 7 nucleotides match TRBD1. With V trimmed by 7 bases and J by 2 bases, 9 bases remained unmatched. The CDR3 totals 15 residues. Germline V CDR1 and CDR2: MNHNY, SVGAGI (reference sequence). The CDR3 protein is CASKRGQGDTDTQYF. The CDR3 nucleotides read TGTGCCAGCAAAAGGGGGCAGGGTGACACAGATACGCAGTATTTT.

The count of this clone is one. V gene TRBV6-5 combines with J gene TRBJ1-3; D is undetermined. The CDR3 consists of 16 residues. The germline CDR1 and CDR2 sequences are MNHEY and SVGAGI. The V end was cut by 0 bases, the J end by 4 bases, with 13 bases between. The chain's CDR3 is CASSYSRQTPGNTIYF. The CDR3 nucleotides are TGTGCCAGCAGTTACTCCCGACAAACGCCAGGAAACACCATATATTTT.

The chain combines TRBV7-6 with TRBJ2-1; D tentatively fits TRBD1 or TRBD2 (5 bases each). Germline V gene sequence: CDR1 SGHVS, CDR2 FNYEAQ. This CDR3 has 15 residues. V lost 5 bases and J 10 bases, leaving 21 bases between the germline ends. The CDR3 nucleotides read TGTGCCAGCAGCGATTTAGGGGACGCGGTGGTAGAGCAGTTCTTC. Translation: CASSDLGDAVVEQFF.